A single sample gave rise to the 3 T cell receptor beta chains below, sequenced in a study of monozygotic twins with inflammatory bowel disease. Reprocessing the 5' RACE reads, TCRdb reports a single entry for every CDR3 protein and omits DNA. The sample data list fewer than 150,000 distinct CDR3 sequences. The sequencing sample was made of blood. The receptors derive from a human donor with ulcerative colitis or Crohn's disease, or a healthy co-twin of an affected twin (not recorded which).

The V gene is TRBV24-1, the J gene TRBJ1-1. This CDR3 has 13 amino acids. CDR1 and CDR2 from the germline V gene are KGHDR and SFDVKD. CDR3 amino acids: CATSESDRLQAFF.

The rearrangement links TRBV20-1 to TRBJ1-5. Germline CDR1 and CDR2: DFQATT and SNEGSKA (reference sequence). CDR3 length equals 14 residues. The CDR3 sequence: CSASIAVDNQPQHF.

The chain is built from TRBV5-1 and TRBJ2-5; TCRdb's D call, TRBD1, is unchecked because there is no DNA. Looked up from germline, CDR1 is SGHRS and CDR2 is YFSETQ. The length of the CDR3 is 14 residues. CDR3: CASSLGGGAETQYF.